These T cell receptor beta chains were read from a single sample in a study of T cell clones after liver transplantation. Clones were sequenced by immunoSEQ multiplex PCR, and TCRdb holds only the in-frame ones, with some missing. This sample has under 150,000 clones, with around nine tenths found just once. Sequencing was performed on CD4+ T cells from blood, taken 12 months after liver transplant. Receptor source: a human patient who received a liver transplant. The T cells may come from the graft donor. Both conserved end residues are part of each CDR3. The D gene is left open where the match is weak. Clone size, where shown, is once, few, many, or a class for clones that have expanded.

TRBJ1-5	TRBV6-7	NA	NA	TGTGCCAGCAGTTACTCCGGGGATGGCAATCAGCCCCAGCATTTT	CASSYSGDGNQPQHF
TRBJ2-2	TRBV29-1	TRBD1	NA	TGCAGCGTTACTCCGACAGGGGACGTCACCGGGGAGCTGTTTTTT	CSVTPTGDVTGELFF
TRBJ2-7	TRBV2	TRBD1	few	TGTGCCAGCAGCGAGGACAGGGGGCAGCGGCAGTACTTC	CASSEDRGQRQYF
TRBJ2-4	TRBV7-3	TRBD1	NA	TGTGCCAGCAGCCGACAGGGTGGGTCCAAAAACATTCAGTACTTC	CASSRQGGSKNIQYF
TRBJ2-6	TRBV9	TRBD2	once	TGTGCCAGCACCCCTAGCGGGAGTTCTCCTACTGGGGCCAACGTCCTGACTTTC	CASTPSGSSPTGANVLTF
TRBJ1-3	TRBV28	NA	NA	TGTGCCAGCAGTTCCCGCAACTCTGGAAACACCATATATTTT	CASSSRNSGNTIYF
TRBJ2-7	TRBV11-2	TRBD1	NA	TGTGCCAGCAGCTTAGTCAGGGGGCGCTTATACGAGCAGTACTTC	CASSLVRGRLYEQYF
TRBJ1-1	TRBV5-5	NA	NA	TGTGCCAGCAGCTTGGCGACAGGTGGCACTGAAGCTTTCTTT	CASSLATGGTEAFF
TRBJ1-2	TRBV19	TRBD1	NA	TGTGCCAGTAGGGCAGGGGGCGTATTGAACTATGGCTACACCTTC	CASRAGGVLNYGYTF
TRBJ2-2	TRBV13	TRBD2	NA	TGTGCCAGCAGCCCTAGCGGATCGAACACCGGGGAGCTGTTTTTT	CASSPSGSNTGELFF
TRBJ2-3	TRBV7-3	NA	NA	TGTGCCAGCAGCTTAGGTGGGACGGATACGCAGTATTTT	CASSLGGTDTQYF
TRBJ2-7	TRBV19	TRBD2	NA	TGTGCCAGTAGTGAGGGGGGACTAGCCTACGAGCAGTACTTC	CASSEGGLAYEQYF
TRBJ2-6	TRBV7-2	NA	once	TGTGCCAGCAGCTCCGGCCCTGGGGCCAACGTCCTGACTTTC	CASSSGPGANVLTF
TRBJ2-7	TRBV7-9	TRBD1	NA	TGTGCCAGCAGCTCCTACCAGGGGGCGGGTTACGAGCAGTACTTC	CASSSYQGAGYEQYF
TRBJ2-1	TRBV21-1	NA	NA	TGTGCCAGCAGCAATGGGACAGGGTGGCGCAATGAGCAGTTCTTC	CASSNGTGWRNEQFF
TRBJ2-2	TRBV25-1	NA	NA	TGTGCCAGCAGTGAACTCAGGGGCACCGGGGAGCTGTTTTTT	CASSELRGTGELFF
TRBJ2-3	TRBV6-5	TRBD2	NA	TGTGCCAGCAGCTGGACTAGGCGGACAGATACGCAGTATTTT	CASSWTRRTDTQYF
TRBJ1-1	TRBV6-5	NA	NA	TGTGCCAGCAGTTACGCGAGTGGGTATTGGGCTGAAGCTTTCTTT	CASSYASGYWAEAFF
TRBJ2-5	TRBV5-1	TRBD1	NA	TGCGCCAGCCGGTTAGGACAGGGCCACGACACCCAGTACTTC	CASRLGQGHDTQYF
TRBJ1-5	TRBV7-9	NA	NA	TGTGCCAGCAGCTTAGACTACCAGCCCCAGCATTTT	CASSLDYQPQHF
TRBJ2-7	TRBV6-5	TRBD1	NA	TGTGCCAGCAGTACCACAGGGGGGAAATACGAGCAGTACTTC	CASSTTGGKYEQYF
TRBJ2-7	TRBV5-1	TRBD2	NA	TGCGCCAGCAGCTTCCCCCAAGGTAGCGGGAGTCTATACGAGCAGTACTTC	CASSFPQGSGSLYEQYF
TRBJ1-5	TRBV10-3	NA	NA	TGTGCCATCAGTGAGTCGGGAGGGGGCAATCAGCCCCAGCATTTT	CAISESGGGNQPQHF
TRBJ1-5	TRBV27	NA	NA	TGTGCCAGCAGTTTATGGGGGGACCAAAGCAATCAGCCCCAGCATTTT	CASSLWGDQSNQPQHF
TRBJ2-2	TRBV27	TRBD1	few	TGTGCCAGCAGCTCCGACAGGGGGAACACCGGGGAGCTGTTTTTT	CASSSDRGNTGELFF
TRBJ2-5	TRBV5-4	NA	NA	TGTGCCAGCGGAGGGGGACAAGAGACCCAGTACTTC	CASGGGQETQYF